What follows are 19 T cell receptor beta chains derived from one specimen sequenced in a study of blood T cells in healthy people across ages (dated by TCRdb to 2014 to 2015). The receptor library was made with 5' RACE. The sample was run on an Illumina HiSeq 2500. A second PCR of roughly 7 to 11 cycles was performed with a sample-barcoded 5' primer and a J-beta primer mix. The raw public reads went through TCRdb reprocessing: fastp at Q25, MiXCR clone calling, in-frame beta chains kept. Rows are unified per CDR3 protein, each entry keeping the most common DNA and genes. The sample table shows over a million distinct CDR3 sequences, and 40% to 45% are seen once. The biggest ten clones account for about 20% of the sample. Material: blood. The receptors stem from an older woman in good health.

The chain is built from TRBV11-3 and TRBJ2-5; D is possibly TRBD1 or TRBD2 (5 bases each). Trimming removed 1 base at V and 4 bases at J, with 13 bases between. This CDR3 is built from 15 residues. Germline values: CDR1 SGHNT, CDR2 YENEEA. Here the CDR3 reads CASSLGPGPGETQYF. In DNA, the CDR3 is TGTGCCAGCAGCTTAGGCCCGGGACCCGGAGAGACCCAGTACTTC.

This chain connects TRBV6-5 to TRBJ2-5; 9 bases are a match to TRBD1. Germline CDR1 and CDR2: MNHEY and SVGAGI. J gave up 2 bases and V 5 bases, and 6 bases lay outside the gene matches. The CDR3 runs 15 residues. The CDR3, as DNA: TGTGCCAGCAGTATAGGACAGGGGCTACAAGAGACCCAGTACTTC. Its translation: CASSIGQGLQETQYF.

This clonotype was observed a few times. The CDR3 coding sequence is TGTGCCAGCAGCCAACAAGGGATCGGCGAGCAGTACTTC. This sequence encodes CASSQQGIGEQYF. The chain has TRBV14 and TRBJ2-7, with D unresolved. Germline CDR1 and CDR2: SGHDN and FVKESK. V lost 2 bases and J 6 bases, leaving 11 bases between the germline ends. CDR3 length: 13 residues.

The V and J genes are TRBV19 and TRBJ2-3, with D perhaps matching TRBD2 (6 bases). CDR1 and CDR2 (germline): LNHDA, SQIVND (reference sequence). V was shortened by 10 bases and J by 6 bases, with 11 bases between the two germline ends. This CDR3 has 11 amino acids. This chain's CDR3 is CATRLGDTQYF. As DNA, the CDR3 is TGTGCCACCAGACTAGGGGATACGCAGTATTTT.

The V gene is TRBV11-3, the J gene TRBJ2-7; 14 bases align to TRBD2. The CDR3 has 16 residues. CDR1 and CDR2 (germline): SGHNT, YENEEA. The junction had 7 bases not matched to a gene; V was cut back by 5 bases and J by 4 bases. This CDR3 reads CASSPGTSGSAYEQYF. Written as DNA, the CDR3 is TGTGCCAGCAGCCCGGGGACTAGCGGGAGCGCGTACGAGCAGTACTTC. Combining the CDR3 with reference TRBV11-3 and TRBJ2-7 gives the whole variable domain EAGVVQSPRYKIIEKKQPVAFWCNPISGHNTLYWYLQNLGQGPELLIRYENEEAVDDSQLPKDRFSAERLKGVDSTLKIQPAELGDSAVYLCASSPGTSGSAYEQYFGPGTRLTVT.

The chain employs TRBV20-1 and TRBJ2-5; D perhaps matches TRBD2 (6 bases). The V end was cut by 3 bases, the J end by 2 bases, with 10 bases between. Germline-derived CDR1 and CDR2 are DFQATT and SNEGSKA (reference sequence). The CDR3 contains 13 residues. CDR3 nucleotides: TGCAGTGCTAGCGGGAGTCGACAAGAGACCCAGTACTTC. Translating it yields CSASGSRQETQYF.

The chain joins TRBV6-1 to TRBJ2-1, with 16 positions matching TRBD2. Germline V gives CDR1 MNHNS, CDR2 SASEGT. V was clipped by 6 bases and J by 6 bases; unmatched bases: 8. The CDR3 consists of 17 residues. CDR3 sequence: CASSRVGTSGRANEQFF. Here the CDR3 DNA reads TGTGCCAGCAGCCGCGTGGGGACTAGCGGGAGGGCCAATGAGCAGTTCTTC.

This clonotype was counted between two and nine times. The V gene is TRBV9, the J gene TRBJ2-3; 7 nucleotides line up with TRBD1. Germline lookup yields CDR1 SGDLS and CDR2 YYNGEE. The CDR3 has 14 amino acids. The ends lost 6 bases at V and 4 bases at J; junction bases unmatched: 8. The CDR3 loop is CASTVTGYSDTQYF. The CDR3 coding sequence is TGTGCCAGCACCGTGACAGGGTACTCAGATACGCAGTATTTT.

The J gene is TRBJ2-3, the V gene TRBV7-9; D may be TRBD1 or TRBD2 (5 bases each). The germline V and J ends were trimmed by 5 bases and 3 bases, with 12 bases remaining between them. Germline V gene sequence: CDR1 SEHNR, CDR2 FQNEAQ (reference sequence). The CDR3 has 14 residues. The CDR3 sequence: CASSPGGETDTQYF. In DNA form, the CDR3 reads TGTGCCAGCAGCCCTGGGGGTGAGACAGATACGCAGTATTTT. Full variable domain (remainder filled in from reference TRBV7-9 and TRBJ2-3): DTGVSQNPRHKITKRGQNVTFRCDPISEHNRLYWYRQTLGQGPEFLTYFQNEAQLEKSRLLSDRFSAERPKGSFSTLEIQRTEQGDSAMYLCASSPGGETDTQYFGPGTRLTVL.

The V gene is TRBV20-1, the J gene TRBJ2-3; no clear D. Germline loops: CDR1 DFQATT, CDR2 SNEGSKA (reference sequence). Trimming removed 4 bases from V and 1 base from J, with 15 bases in between. The CDR3 loop spans 15 amino acids. The CDR3 loop reads CSAIQDPAGTDTQYF. CDR3 sequence (DNA): TGCAGTGCTATACAAGATCCGGCGGGCACAGATACGCAGTATTTT.

This rearrangement joins TRBV20-1 to TRBJ2-1; 9 bases fit TRBD2. This CDR3 has 17 amino acids. CDR1 and CDR2 from the germline V gene are DFQATT and SNEGSKA (reference sequence). V shed 0 bases, J shed 2 bases, and the junction held 8 bases outside the gene matches. The CDR3 nucleotides read TGCAGTGCTAGAGATTTTGAGCGGGAGGCCACCTACAATGAGCAGTTCTTC. Its translation is CSARDFEREATYNEQFF.

This clonotype was observed a few times. This sequence joins TRBV27 and TRBJ2-5, with D tentatively TRBD2 (5 bases). In germline, CDR1 is MNHEY, CDR2 SMNVEV (reference sequence). This CDR3 spans 13 amino acids. CDR3 protein: CASQWGEEETQYF. The CDR3 bases are TGTGCATCGCAGTGGGGAGAGGAAGAGACCCAGTACTTC.

In its sample, this clonotype was seen a few times. The chain uses TRBV29-1 and TRBJ2-7; D is unresolved. V lost 4 bases, J lost 1 base, and 11 bases lay in between. CDR3 length: 13 residues. Germline values: CDR1 SQVTM, CDR2 ANQGSEA. CDR3 DNA: TGCAGCGTTGCGGCAGCAAGTTCCTACGAGCAGTACTTC. Amino acid sequence: CSVAAASSYEQYF.

This sequence joins TRBV27 and TRBJ2-7; 8 bases agree with TRBD2. The end of the DNA fits TRBJ2-4 better, so the J call may be wrong. This CDR3 is built from 16 residues. Germline V gene sequence: CDR1 MNHEY, CDR2 SMNVEV (reference sequence). Here the CDR3 DNA reads TGTGCCAGCAATTCCGGAGGCGGGAGGACCAAAAACATTCAGTACTTC. It translates to CASNSGGGRTKNIQYF.

The J gene is TRBJ2-3, the V gene TRBV7-3, with D maybe TRBD2 (6 bases). V lost 6 bases to trimming and J lost 2 bases, with 15 bases between them. CDR3 length: 15 residues. The germline V gene has CDR1 SGHTA and CDR2 FQGTGA. CDR3 DNA: TGTGCCAGCAGTTTGACGGGACTCCCCACAGATACGCAGTATTTT. Protein: CASSLTGLPTDTQYF.

This clonotype has a handful of counts. The chain uses TRBV3-1 and TRBJ2-4; D ambiguous. Deletions cut 3 bases from V and 0 bases from J, with 9 bases between. The CDR3 consists of 15 residues. Germline assignment: CDR1 LGHDT and CDR2 YNNKEL (reference sequence). DNA of the CDR3: TGTGCCAGCAGCCATCCAGACCTAGCCAAAAACATTCAGTACTTC. This gives the protein CASSHPDLAKNIQYF.

The chain joins TRBV6-6 to TRBJ2-4; D might be TRBD2 (7 bases). The J call is uncertain, as TRBJ2-7 better fits the DNA end. The CDR3 is 15 amino acids. The germline V gene has CDR1 MNHNY and CDR2 SVGAGI (reference sequence). CDR3 DNA: TGTGCCAGCAGTACCGGAGGGGGGGGGATCTACGAGCAGTACTTC. Translated, it gives CASSTGGGGIYEQYF.

The chain links TRBV27 to TRBJ2-5; 10 bases fit TRBD2. This CDR3 has 16 amino acids. Germline V lookup: CDR1 MNHEY, CDR2 SMNVEV (reference sequence). With V trimmed by 2 bases and J by 6 bases, 9 bases remained unmatched. The CDR3 DNA reads TGTGCCAGCAGTTTAGATCCTAGCGGGAGTTCTAAGACCCAGTACTTC. As protein: CASSLDPSGSSKTQYF.

V gene TRBV29-1 combines with J gene TRBJ2-1; possible D gene TRBD2, 6 bases. Germline loops: CDR1 SQVTM, CDR2 ANQGSEA. The V gene lost 1 base and the J gene lost 2 bases, with 18 bases spanning the gap. The CDR3 is made up of 17 amino acids. CDR3 protein: CSVEGTRDGRTYNEQFF. The CDR3 DNA is TGCAGCGTTGAAGGGACCCGGGACGGGAGAACCTACAATGAGCAGTTCTTC.